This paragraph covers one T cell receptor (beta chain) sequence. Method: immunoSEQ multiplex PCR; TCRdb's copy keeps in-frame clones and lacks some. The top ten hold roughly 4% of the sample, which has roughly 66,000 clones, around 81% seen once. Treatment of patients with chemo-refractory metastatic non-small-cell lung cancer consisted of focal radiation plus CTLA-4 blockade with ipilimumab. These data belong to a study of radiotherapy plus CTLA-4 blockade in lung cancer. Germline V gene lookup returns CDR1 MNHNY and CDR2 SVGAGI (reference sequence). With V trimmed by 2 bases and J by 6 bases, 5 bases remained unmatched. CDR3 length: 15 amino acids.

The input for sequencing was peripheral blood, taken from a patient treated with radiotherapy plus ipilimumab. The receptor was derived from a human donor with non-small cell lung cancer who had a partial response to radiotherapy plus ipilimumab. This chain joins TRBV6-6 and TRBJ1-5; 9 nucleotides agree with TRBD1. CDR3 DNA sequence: TGTGCCAGCAGTTACATCTGGGACAGGGTTCAGCCCCAGCATTTT. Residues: CASSYIWDRVQPQHF.